This TCR beta chain comes out of a study of Ad26.COV2.S vaccination and SARS-CoV-2 variants. Across the study: Participant was drawn from the COV1001 Ad26.COV2.S trial arm.

Points from the study as a whole: Participants given vaccine showed non-spike TCR breadth similar to that of placebo recipients. Reportedly, spike-specific CD8+ and CD4+ T cell responses achieved substantial breadth once vaccination had taken place.

The ends lost 5 bases at V and 4 bases at J; junction bases unmatched: 14. CDR3 size: 18 residues. CDR1 is MDHEN, CDR2 SYDVKM, per germline. Here immunoSEQ multiplex PCR was the method, and the copy in TCRdb shows in-frame clones only, minus some. The sample lists about 480,000 clones; roughly 89% were seen once. On this clone itself: Antigen unknown.

Described treatment: over 15 received Ad26.COV2.S at low or high dose, single or two shots; about 5 received placebo; per-sample allocation not given. Samples came from day 63 after the first vaccine or placebo injection. Within Boston, the person who donated was an adult of 18-55 years. The input for sequencing was peripheral blood, taken in a trial of Ad26.COV2.S vaccine versus placebo. The source is a person aged 18-60 years who received the Ad26.COV2.S COVID-19 vaccine or a placebo. The chain recombines TRBV28 with TRBJ1-2; 12 bases are shared with TRBD1. This chain's CDR3 is CASSTPGTGGVYSYGYTF. The CDR3 coding sequence is TGTGCCAGCAGTACCCCCGGGACAGGGGGCGTATATAGCTATGGCTACACCTTC.